This is a list of T cell receptor beta chains from one sample in a study of blood T cells in healthy people across ages. TCRdb fed the 5' RACE reads into MiXCR, producing one record per CDR3 protein. The top ten hold roughly 19% of the sample, which has fewer than 1 million distinct CDR3 sequences, around two fifths seen once. Sequenced: blood. Receptor source: a man aged 55 to 69 in good health. Each CDR3 is given with its conserved first and last residue. D genes are given only for firm matches.

V	J	D	DNA	CDR3
TRBV5-1	TRBJ2-1	NA	TGCGCCAGCACCTACCTTAGGGGCTCCTACAATGAGCAGTTCTTC	CASTYLRGSYNEQFF
TRBV7-2	TRBJ1-5	TRBD1	TGTGCCAGCAGCCAGGGGACAGGGGGCTGGAGCAATCAGCCCCAGCATTTT	CASSQGTGGWSNQPQHF
TRBV6-2/TRBV6-3	TRBJ2-1	NA	TGTGCCAGCAGGACAGCAAACAATGAGCAGTTCTTC	CASRTANNEQFF
TRBV7-9	TRBJ2-1	TRBD2	TGTGCCAGCAGCATGACTAGCGGCCCTTACAATGAGCAGTTCTTC	CASSMTSGPYNEQFF
TRBV7-6	TRBJ1-1	TRBD1	TGTGCCAGCAGCTTGGACAGGGGAGAAGCTTTCTTT	CASSLDRGEAFF
TRBV10-2	TRBJ2-4	NA	TGCGCCAGCACATGGGGGACGACAGCTGAAGAGCAGTACTTC	CASTWGTTAEEQYF
TRBV7-9	TRBJ1-1	TRBD1	TGTGCCAGCAGCCAAAGTCGACAGGGGAACACTGAAGCTTTCTTT	CASSQSRQGNTEAFF
TRBV7-2	TRBJ2-5	NA	TGTGCCAGCAGCCGCGGCAGGGGAGATGGAGAGACCCAGTACTTC	CASSRGRGDGETQYF
TRBV29-1	TRBJ2-7	NA	TGCAGCGTTGAAGATGACACCACCCCCTACAATGAGCAGTACTTC	CSVEDDTTPYNEQYF
TRBV6-5	TRBJ2-1	NA	TGTGCCAGCAGTTACGCGAACAACCTCGGTGGGCAGTTCTTC	CASSYANNLGGQFF